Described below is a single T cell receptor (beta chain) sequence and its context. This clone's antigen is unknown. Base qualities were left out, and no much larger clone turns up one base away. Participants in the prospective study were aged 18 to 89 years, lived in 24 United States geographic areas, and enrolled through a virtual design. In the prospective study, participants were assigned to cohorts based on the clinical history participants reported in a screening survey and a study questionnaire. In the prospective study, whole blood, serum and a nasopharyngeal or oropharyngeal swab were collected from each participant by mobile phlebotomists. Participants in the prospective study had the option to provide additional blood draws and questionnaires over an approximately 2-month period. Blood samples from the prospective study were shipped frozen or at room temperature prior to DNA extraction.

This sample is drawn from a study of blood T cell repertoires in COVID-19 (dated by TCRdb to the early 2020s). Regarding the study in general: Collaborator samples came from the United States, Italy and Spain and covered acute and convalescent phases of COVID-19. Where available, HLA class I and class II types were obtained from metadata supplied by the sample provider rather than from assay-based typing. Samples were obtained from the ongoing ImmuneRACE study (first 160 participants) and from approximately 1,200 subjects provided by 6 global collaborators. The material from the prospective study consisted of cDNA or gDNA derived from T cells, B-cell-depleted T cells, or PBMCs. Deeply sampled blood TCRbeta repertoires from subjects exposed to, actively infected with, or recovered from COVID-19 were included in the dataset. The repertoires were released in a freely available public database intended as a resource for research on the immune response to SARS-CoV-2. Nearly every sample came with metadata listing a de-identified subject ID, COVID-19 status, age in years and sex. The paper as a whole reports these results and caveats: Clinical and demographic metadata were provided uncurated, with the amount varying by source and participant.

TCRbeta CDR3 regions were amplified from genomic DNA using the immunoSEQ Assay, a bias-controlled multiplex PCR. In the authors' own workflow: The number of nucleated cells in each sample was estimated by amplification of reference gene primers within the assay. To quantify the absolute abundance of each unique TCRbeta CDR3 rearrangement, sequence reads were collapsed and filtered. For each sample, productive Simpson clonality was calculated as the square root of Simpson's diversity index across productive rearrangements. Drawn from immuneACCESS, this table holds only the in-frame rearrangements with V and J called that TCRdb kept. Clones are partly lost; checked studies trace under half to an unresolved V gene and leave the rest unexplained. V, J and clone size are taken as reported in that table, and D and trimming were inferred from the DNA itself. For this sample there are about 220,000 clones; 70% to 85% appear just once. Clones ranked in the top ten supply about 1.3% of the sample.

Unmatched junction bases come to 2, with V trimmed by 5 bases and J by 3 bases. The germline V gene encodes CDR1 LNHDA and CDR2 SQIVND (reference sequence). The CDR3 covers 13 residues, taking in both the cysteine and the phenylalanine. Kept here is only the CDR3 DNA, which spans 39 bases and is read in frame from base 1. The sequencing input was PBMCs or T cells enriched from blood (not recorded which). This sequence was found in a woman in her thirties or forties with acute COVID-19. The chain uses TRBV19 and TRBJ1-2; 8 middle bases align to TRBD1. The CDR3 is CASSPTGDYGYTF. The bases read TGTGCCAGTAGTCCGACAGGGGACTATGGCTACACCTTC.